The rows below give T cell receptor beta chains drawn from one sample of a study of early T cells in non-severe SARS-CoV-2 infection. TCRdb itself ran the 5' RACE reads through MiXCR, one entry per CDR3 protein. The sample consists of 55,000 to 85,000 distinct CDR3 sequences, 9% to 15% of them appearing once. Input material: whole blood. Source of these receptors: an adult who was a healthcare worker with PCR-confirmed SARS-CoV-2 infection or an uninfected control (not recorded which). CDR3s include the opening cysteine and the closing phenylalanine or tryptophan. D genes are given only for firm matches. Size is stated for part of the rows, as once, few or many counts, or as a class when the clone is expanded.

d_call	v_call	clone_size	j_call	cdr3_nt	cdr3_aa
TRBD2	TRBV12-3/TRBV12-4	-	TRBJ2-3	TGTGCCAGCAGTCGAACTAGCGGGAGGGGAGATACGCAGTATTTT	CASSRTSGRGDTQYF
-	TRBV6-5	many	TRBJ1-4	TGTGCCAGCAGTTATCAGGCCACCAGGGCGGCTAATGAAAAACTGTTTTTT	CASSYQATRAANEKLFF
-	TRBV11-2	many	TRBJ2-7	TGTGCCAGCAGAGCGGCAGGGGATTGGCACGAGCAGTACTTC	CASRAAGDWHEQYF
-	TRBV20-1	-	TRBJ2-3	TGCAGTGCTCCCCCGACTAGTGCAGATACGCAGTATTTT	CSAPPTSADTQYF
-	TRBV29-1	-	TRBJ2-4	TGCAGCGTTGAATCCCAGCTGGGGGACATTCAGTACTTC	CSVESQLGDIQYF
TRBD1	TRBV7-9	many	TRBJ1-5	TGTGCCAGCAGCTTAGGACAGGGGGTTGGTGGCAATCAGCCCCAGCATTTT	CASSLGQGVGGNQPQHF
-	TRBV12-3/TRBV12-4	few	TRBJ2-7	TGTGCCAGCAGTTTCGCAGTCGATTACGAGCAGTACTTC	CASSFAVDYEQYF
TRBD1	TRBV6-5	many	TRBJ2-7	TGTGCCAGCAGTTTAACCACTACAGGGGGCGGAGAGCAGTACTTC	CASSLTTTGGGEQYF
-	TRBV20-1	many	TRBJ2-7	TGCAGTGCTAGATCGGTTGGGGAGCAGTACTTC	CSARSVGEQYF
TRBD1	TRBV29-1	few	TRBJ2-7	TGCAGCGTTGCATTCGGGACAGGGGATTACGAGCAGTACTTC	CSVAFGTGDYEQYF
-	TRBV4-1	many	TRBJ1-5	TGCGCCAGCAGCCAAGGGGCAGGATTGCAGCCCCAGCATTTT	CASSQGAGLQPQHF
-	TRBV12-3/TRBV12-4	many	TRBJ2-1	TGTGCCAGCAGTCGCCAGGCCCTAAGCTCCTACAATGAGCAGTTCTTC	CASSRQALSSYNEQFF
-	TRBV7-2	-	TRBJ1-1	TGTGCCAGCAGCGCGCTGAGGGCAGCTTTCTTT	CASSALRAAFF
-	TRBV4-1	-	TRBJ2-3	TGCGCCAGCAGCCAAGATAGGGCGGGCCCGGATACGCAGTATTTT	CASSQDRAGPDTQYF
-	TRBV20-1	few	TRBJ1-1	TGCAGTGCGCAAAGGGATTGGTGGGCTGTGAACACTGAAGCTTTCTTT	CSAQRDWWAVNTEAFF
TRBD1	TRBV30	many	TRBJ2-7	TGTGCCTGGAGTTCGGGACAGGGCCCCTCCGAGCAGTACTTC	CAWSSGQGPSEQYF
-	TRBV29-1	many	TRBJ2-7	TGCAGCGTTGAAGAAGGAACTGACGAGCAGTACTTC	CSVEEGTDEQYF
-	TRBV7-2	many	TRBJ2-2	TGTGCCAGCAGCCCAGCAGGCGGGGAGCTGTTTTTT	CASSPAGGELFF
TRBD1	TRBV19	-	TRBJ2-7	TGTGCCAGTAGCGGACAGGGACACTACGAGCAGTACTTC	CASSGQGHYEQYF
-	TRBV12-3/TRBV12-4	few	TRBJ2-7	TGTGCCAGCAGTTTTCGAATACACGAGCAGTACTTC	CASSFRIHEQYF